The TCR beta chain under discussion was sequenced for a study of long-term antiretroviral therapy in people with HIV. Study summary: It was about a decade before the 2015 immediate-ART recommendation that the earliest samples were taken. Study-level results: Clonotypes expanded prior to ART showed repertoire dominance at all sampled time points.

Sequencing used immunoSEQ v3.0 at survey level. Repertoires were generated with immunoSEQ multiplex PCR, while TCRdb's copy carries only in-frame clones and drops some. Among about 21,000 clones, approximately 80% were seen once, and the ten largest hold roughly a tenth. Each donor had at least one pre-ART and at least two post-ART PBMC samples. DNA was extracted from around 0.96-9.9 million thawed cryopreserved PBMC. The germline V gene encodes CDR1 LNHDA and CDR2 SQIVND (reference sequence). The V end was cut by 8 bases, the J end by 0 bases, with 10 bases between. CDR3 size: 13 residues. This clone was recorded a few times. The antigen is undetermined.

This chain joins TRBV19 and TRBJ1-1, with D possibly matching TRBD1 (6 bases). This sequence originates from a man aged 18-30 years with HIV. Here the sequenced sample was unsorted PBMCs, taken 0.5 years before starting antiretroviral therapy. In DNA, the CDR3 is TGTGCCAGTGGGGACACCTTGAACACTGAAGCTTTCTTT. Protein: CASGDTLNTEAFF.